The 32 T cell receptor beta chains reported below all come from one sample, sequenced in a study of shared clonotypes between healthy human individuals. CD45RO-negative CD8 cells positively selected for CCR7 made up the naive population, which excluded terminally differentiated effector memory CD45RA+ cells. The table came from immunoSEQ multiplex PCR; TCRdb's copy has only in-frame clones and leaves some out. Of around 2,000,000 clones listed, approximately 94% are singletons. Sequences were obtained from naive CD8+ T cells from PBMCs. Receptor source: a man between 18 and 35 years old in good health. Some clones in this sample may be carry-over from other donors' samples.

The V and J genes are TRBV27 and TRBJ2-3; a possible D gene is TRBD2 (6 bases). CDR3 length: 15 residues. Per the germline V gene, CDR1 is MNHEY and CDR2 is SMNVEV (reference sequence). Trimming removed 6 bases at V and 3 bases at J, with 16 bases between. CDR3 DNA: TGTGCCAGCAGACCCCGGAGGGGACTTACAGATACGCAGTATTTT. Translation gives CASRPRRGLTDTQYF.

The chain uses TRBV19 and TRBJ2-1; 8 bases agree with TRBD1. V was clipped by 5 bases and J by 8 bases; unmatched bases: 11. This CDR3 is 15 amino acids long. The germline V gene has CDR1 LNHDA and CDR2 SQIVND (reference sequence). This CDR3 is CASSPPDRVFHEQFF. The CDR3 nucleotides read TGTGCCAGTAGTCCGCCGGACAGGGTATTCCATGAGCAGTTCTTC.

This clone was seen just once. V is TRBV9 and J is TRBJ2-4; D not resolved. In germline, CDR1 is SGDLS, CDR2 YYNGEE. Between the trimmed V and J ends, which lost 0 bases and 6 bases, there was a span of 13 bases. This CDR3 contains 15 residues. The CDR3, as DNA: TGTGCCAGCAGCGTAGGGAAGGGTTGGGGAAACATTCAGTACTTC. This sequence encodes CASSVGKGWGNIQYF.

V and J are TRBV7-9 and TRBJ2-7; a weak D match, TRBD1 (6 bases). V lost 5 bases and J 0 bases, leaving 17 bases between the germline ends. CDR3 length: 16 residues. Germline CDR1 and CDR2: SEHNR and FQNEAQ (reference sequence). The CDR3 loop is CASSPPPGTFSYEQYF. In DNA form, the CDR3 reads TGTGCCAGCAGCCCTCCCCCCGGGACATTCTCCTACGAGCAGTACTTC.

This chain joins TRBV29-1 and TRBJ2-7; 11 nucleotides align to TRBD2. The CDR3 consists of 14 residues. Germline-derived CDR1 and CDR2 are SQVTM and ANQGSEA. The J segment lost 4 bases and the V segment lost 6 bases, leaving 8 bases of the junction unmatched. Written as DNA, the CDR3 is TGCAGCGTACAACCTAGCGGGAGGAGATACGAGCAGTACTTC. Encoded protein: CSVQPSGRRYEQYF.

This rearrangement joins TRBV7-9 to TRBJ2-7; D could derive from TRBD1 or TRBD2 (5 bases each). The CDR3 is 15 residues long. V was clipped by 8 bases and J by 4 bases, with 21 bases between them. Germline V lookup: CDR1 SEHNR, CDR2 FQNEAQ (reference sequence). CDR3 sequence: CASENPRAGHYEQYF. The CDR3 DNA follows: TGTGCCAGCGAAAACCCGAGGGCAGGGCATTACGAGCAGTACTTC. Variable domain in full (rest from reference TRBV7-9 and TRBJ2-7): DTGVSQNPRHKITKRGQNVTFRCDPISEHNRLYWYRQTLGQGPEFLTYFQNEAQLEKSRLLSDRFSAERPKGSFSTLEIQRTEQGDSAMYLCASENPRAGHYEQYFGPGTRLTVT.

The CDR3 DNA follows: TGCACCAGCAGCCAAGATAGAGGCGAGCAGTACTTC. Protein sequence: CTSSQDRGEQYF. The genes are TRBV1 and TRBJ2-7; the D call TRBD2 from the table was never checked on the DNA. TRBV1 is tagged as a pseudogene. The CDR3 sequence is 12 residues long.

V and J are TRBV27 and TRBJ1-2; maybe TRBD1 (6 bases). This CDR3 comprises 16 residues. Germline values: CDR1 MNHEY, CDR2 SMNVEV (reference sequence). Trimming shortened V by 0 bases and J by 3 bases, and 14 bases separated the two germline ends. The CDR3 DNA reads TGTGCCAGCAGTTTATCGCGTGGGGGGCGGCACTATGGCTACACCTTC. This codes for CASSLSRGGRHYGYTF.

The rearrangement uses TRBV4-3 and TRBJ2-5; D may be TRBD1 (5 bases). This CDR3 contains 15 residues. V was cut by 3 bases and J by 4 bases, with 15 bases left in between. The V gene's germline CDR1 is LGHNA and CDR2 YSLEER. In nucleotides, the CDR3 is TGCGCCAGCAGCCACCTCCTCGACAGAGGAGAGACCCAGTACTTC. This gives the protein CASSHLLDRGETQYF.

This clone is a singleton in its sample. The rearrangement joins TRBV7-2 to TRBJ2-2; 9 bases fit TRBD1. With 1 base clipped from V and 6 bases from J, the junction kept 3 bases outside the gene matches. This CDR3 region has 15 residues. The germline V gene has CDR1 SGHTA and CDR2 FQGNSA. CDR3 region: CASSLGGQGAGELFF. For the CDR3, the DNA is TGTGCCAGCAGCTTAGGGGGACAGGGCGCCGGGGAGCTGTTTTTT.

The chain carries TRBV5-5 and TRBJ2-7, with D possibly matching TRBD1 (6 bases). V was trimmed by 0 bases and J by 2 bases, leaving 15 bases between them. The CDR3 is 16 amino acids. Germline V gives CDR1 SGHKS, CDR2 YYEKEE (reference sequence). The CDR3 nucleotides are TGTGCCAGCAGCTTGGGGGTCGGGACACCCGCCTACGAGCAGTACTTC. It codes for CASSLGVGTPAYEQYF.

CDR3 region: CAIQDSYSNQPQHF. The CDR3 coding sequence is TGTGCCATCCAGGACAGTTATAGCAATCAGCCCCAGCATTTT. The rearrangement uses TRBV10-3 and TRBJ1-5; weak D call: TRBD1 (6 bases). Germline V lookup: CDR1 ENHRY, CDR2 SYGVKD. This CDR3 contains 14 residues. With 8 bases removed from V and 0 bases from J, the gap between germline ends came to 11 bases.

CDR3 protein: CASSESTSEQYF. The CDR3 region has the DNA TGCGCCAGCAGTGAGTCGACTAGCGAGCAGTACTTC. The chain carries TRBV10-2 and TRBJ2-7, with D tentatively TRBD2 (6 bases). Germline V gives CDR1 WSHSY, CDR2 SAAADI. Trimming took 0 bases from V and 6 from J, leaving 6 bases between them. The CDR3 totals 12 residues.

This rearrangement joins TRBV4-3 to TRBJ1-5, with D unresolved. V was clipped by 0 bases and J by 0 bases, with 12 bases between them. The CDR3 has 17 amino acids. The germline V gene encodes CDR1 LGHNA and CDR2 YSLEER. Here the CDR3 reads CASSQDWRQTSNQPQHF. The CDR3, as DNA: TGCGCCAGCAGCCAAGATTGGCGTCAGACTAGCAATCAGCCCCAGCATTTT.

The V and J genes are TRBV7-9 and TRBJ1-4; D gene unclear. This CDR3 comprises 15 residues. The V end was cut by 5 bases, the J end by 4 bases, with 14 bases between. Germline CDR1 and CDR2: SEHNR and FQNEAQ (reference sequence). The CDR3 loop is CASSPVVRDNEKLFF. The CDR3 bases are TGTGCCAGCAGCCCCGTTGTAAGGGATAATGAAAAACTGTTTTTT. The complete variable domain, with remaining parts taken from reference TRBV7-9 and TRBJ1-4, reads DTGVSQNPRHKITKRGQNVTFRCDPISEHNRLYWYRQTLGQGPEFLTYFQNEAQLEKSRLLSDRFSAERPKGSFSTLEIQRTEQGDSAMYLCASSPVVRDNEKLFFGSGTQLSVL.

The V and J genes are TRBV7-2 and TRBJ2-7, with a weak D call TRBD2 (5 bases). This CDR3 is 18 amino acids long. Per germline, CDR1 SGHTA and CDR2 FQGNSA. V was clipped by 1 base and J by 0 bases, with 19 bases between them. In DNA, the CDR3 is TGTGCCAGCAGCTTAGTAGTGTTACGGCTAGCAACCTCCTACGAGCAGTACTTC. It yields the protein CASSLVVLRLATSYEQYF.

The chain carries TRBV28 and TRBJ2-3, with D uncertain. Germline CDR1 MDHEN, CDR2 SYDVKM. V lost 7 bases and J lost 3, with 8 bases in between. CDR3 length equals 12 residues. The CDR3 DNA reads as TGTGCCAGCAAGATAGGGACAGATACGCAGTATTTT. This sequence encodes CASKIGTDTQYF. Combining the CDR3 with reference TRBV28 and TRBJ2-3 gives the whole variable domain DVKVTQSSRYLVKRTGEKVFLECVQDMDHENMFWYRQDPGLGLRLIYFSYDVKMKEKGDIPEGYSVSREKKERFSLILESASTNQTSMYLCASKIGTDTQYFGPGTRLTVL.

This rearrangement joins TRBV13 to TRBJ2-5; 9 bases fit TRBD2. CDR1 PRHDT and CDR2 FYEKMQ come from the germline V gene (reference sequence). The CDR3 extends over 15 amino acids. V lost 5 bases, J lost 4 bases, and 8 bases stayed unmatched. As DNA, the CDR3 is TGTGCCAGCAGCGCCGGACTAGCGATTCGAGAGACCCAGTACTTC. Amino acid sequence: CASSAGLAIRETQYF.

The gene calls are TRBV15 and TRBJ2-1; D is possibly TRBD1 (7 bases). This CDR3 has 17 amino acids. From germline, CDR1 is LNHNV and CDR2 YYDKDF (reference sequence). Trimming took off 0 bases at V and 10 bases at J, with 22 bases between the two ends. CDR3 protein: CATSRDPSAGGYWEQFF. The DNA for the CDR3 is TGTGCCACCAGCAGAGATCCATCGGCAGGGGGGTATTGGGAGCAGTTCTTC.

The chain is built from TRBV7-9 and TRBJ2-1, with 11 bases lining up with TRBD2. Per germline, CDR1 SEHNR and CDR2 FQNEAQ (reference sequence). The CDR3 is 16 residues long. J lost 3 bases, V lost 1 base, and 2 bases had no gene match. The CDR3 DNA reads TGTGCCAGCAGCTTAGTAACTAGCGGGGGCTACAATGAGCAGTTCTTC. Its protein is CASSLVTSGGYNEQFF.

The rearrangement links TRBV15 to TRBJ1-5; D not certain. The V gene's germline CDR1 is LNHNV and CDR2 YYDKDF (reference sequence). V was clipped by 4 bases and J by 3 bases, with 10 bases between them. The CDR3 runs to 14 residues. Written as DNA, the CDR3 is TGTGCCACCAGCACCGGACGGGACAATCAGCCCCAGCATTTT. Translation gives CATSTGRDNQPQHF.

About this clone itself: Other nucleotide sequences from this sample produce the same CDR3. This chain connects TRBV28 to TRBJ2-2, with 7 bases aligning to TRBD1. The CDR3 totals 14 residues. The germline gives CDR1 MDHEN, CDR2 SYDVKM. Losses at the gene ends were 5 bases for V and 3 bases for J; bases not matched to a gene: 3. CDR3 sequence (DNA): TGTGCCAGCAGTCTCGACAGGGACACCGGGGAGCTGTTTTTT. Translation: CASSLDRDTGELFF.

The chain recombines TRBV7-9 with TRBJ2-7; TRBD1 might be the D (6 bases). Trimming cost V 0 bases and J 4 bases, with 13 bases left between them. CDR1 and CDR2 (germline): SEHNR, FQNEAQ (reference sequence). The CDR3 consists of 15 residues. CDR3 in DNA: TGTGCCAGCAGCTTAGCGAGGACAGACCCTTACGAGCAGTACTTC. It translates to CASSLARTDPYEQYF.

As concerns this clone: Other DNA sequences from this sample encode an identical CDR3 as well. V and J are TRBV2 and TRBJ2-2; D may be TRBD2 (5 bases). This CDR3 has 10 amino acids. The germline V gene has CDR1 SNHLY and CDR2 FYNNEI. Trimming removed 8 bases at V and 7 bases at J, with 5 bases between. CDR3 sequence reads: CASRGGELFF. The CDR3 bases are TGTGCCAGCCGGGGCGGGGAGCTGTTTTTT.

The gene calls are TRBV5-4 and TRBJ1-6, with no clear D. This CDR3 is 14 amino acids long. Germline V gene lookup returns CDR1 SGHNT and CDR2 YYREEE (reference sequence). Trimming removed 4 bases from V and 10 bases from J, with 15 bases in between. The DNA for the CDR3 is TGTGCCAGCAGCGGATCGGAGTTCCAGTCACCCCTCCACTTT. It is translated as CASSGSEFQSPLHF.

V usage is TRBV9 and J usage is TRBJ1-1, with 7 positions matching TRBD1. V shed 5 bases and J 5 bases; nucleotides not matched to a gene: 9. Germline CDR1 SGDLS, CDR2 YYNGEE. The CDR3 extends over 14 amino acids. CDR3 nucleotide sequence: TGTGCCAGCAGTGAGACAGGGAGAGGGACTGAAGCTTTCTTT. Its translation is CASSETGRGTEAFF.

The chain's CDR3 is CASSFTGGFSYEQYF. The CDR3 DNA follows: TGTGCCAGCAGCTTCACAGGGGGCTTCTCCTACGAGCAGTACTTC. The gene calls are TRBV7-2 and TRBJ2-7, with 9 bases lining up with TRBD1. This CDR3 has 15 residues. The ends lost 3 bases at V and 0 bases at J; junction bases unmatched: 3. CDR1 and CDR2 (germline): SGHTA, FQGNSA.

The chain has TRBV28 and TRBJ1-5, with D maybe TRBD1 (5 bases). V shed 1 base and J shed 5 bases, with 6 bases lying between them. The CDR3 is 13 residues long. Germline V gene data show CDR1 as MDHEN and CDR2 as SYDVKM. The CDR3 DNA reads as TGTGCCAGCAGTTTATTGGGGGATCAGCCCCAGCATTTT. Amino acids: CASSLLGDQPQHF.

A note on this clone: Other nucleotide sequences from this sample produce the same CDR3. The chain employs TRBV7-3 and TRBJ2-5; 7 nucleotides agree with TRBD1. The CDR3 loop spans 14 amino acids. Looked up from germline, CDR1 is SGHTA and CDR2 is FQGTGA. V lost 5 bases, J lost 4 bases, and 7 bases stayed unmatched. This chain's CDR3 is CASSRTGVGETQYF. For the CDR3, the DNA is TGTGCCAGCAGCCGTACAGGGGTGGGAGAGACCCAGTACTTC. The full variable domain, completed using reference TRBV7-3 and TRBJ2-5, is GAGVSQTPSNKVTEKGKYVELRCDPISGHTALYWYRQSLGQGPEFLIYFQGTGAADDSGLPNDRFFAVRPEGSVSTLKIQRTERGDSAVYLCASSRTGVGETQYFGPGTRLLVL.

J is TRBJ1-3 and V is TRBV9, with D perhaps matching TRBD1 (6 bases). The CDR3 is 18 residues long. Between the trimmed V and J ends, which lost 0 bases and 2 bases, there was a span of 18 bases. CDR1 is SGDLS and CDR2 is YYNGEE in the germline V gene. The CDR3 reads CASSVEGVSSLPGNTIYF. DNA of the CDR3: TGTGCCAGCAGCGTAGAGGGGGTGAGTTCCCTACCTGGAAACACCATATATTTT. Combining the CDR3 with reference TRBV9 and TRBJ1-3 gives the whole variable domain DSGVTQTPKHLITATGQRVTLRCSPRSGDLSVYWYQQSLDQGLQFLIQYYNGEERAKGNILERFSAQQFPDLHSELNLSSLELGDSALYFCASSVEGVSSLPGNTIYFGEGSWLTVV.

The CDR3 spells CASSSPRLAGVSDTQYF. The CDR3 region has the DNA TGTGCCAGCAGTTCTCCTCGACTAGCGGGAGTTTCAGATACGCAGTATTTT. This chain uses TRBV27 with TRBJ2-3, with 12 bases fitting TRBD2. There are 17 residues in the CDR3. CDR1 MNHEY and CDR2 SMNVEV come from the germline V gene (reference sequence). V was clipped by 4 bases and J by 4 bases; unmatched bases: 9.

V usage is TRBV7-6 and J usage is TRBJ2-7; maybe TRBD1 (5 bases). This CDR3 comprises 15 residues. Germline V gene lookup returns CDR1 SGHVS and CDR2 FNYEAQ. Between the trimmed V and J ends, which lost 2 bases and 1 base, there was a span of 12 bases. The CDR3 region is CASSLRAAGSYEQYF. The CDR3 nucleotides are TGTGCCAGCAGCTTACGTGCCGCAGGGTCCTACGAGCAGTACTTC.